This T cell receptor (beta chain) emerged from a study of CD8 T cells in ankylosing spondylitis. General study points: Made up of eight highly homologous variants, a TCR beta motif appeared characteristic of ankylosing spondylitis blood.

Generation of TCR beta libraries employed quantitative 5'-RACE incorporating molecular barcodes. MiXCR, applied by TCRdb to the 5' RACE reads, yields one record per CDR3 protein. The table has approximately 540,000 distinct CDR3 sequences, about 12% seen once. The length of the CDR3 is 17 residues. V was clipped by 5 bases and J by 4 bases, with 18 bases between them. For this clonotype: Its specificity is unknown.

This receptor was taken from a male donor with ankylosing spondylitis. Material: blood, either unsorted or a sorted T cell fraction (not recorded which). The V gene is TRBV12-3 or TRBV12-4, the J gene TRBJ1-6, with a weak D call TRBD1 (6 bases). The CDR3 loop reads CASSIAAPGQYNSPLHF. The CDR3 DNA reads as TGTGCCAGCAGTATCGCCGCCCCGGGACAATATAATTCACCCCTCCACTTT.